This T cell receptor beta chain came from a study of glioma-infiltrating T cells. This clonotype was counted at least ten times. The J segment lost 5 bases and the V segment lost 2 bases, leaving 5 bases of the junction unmatched. This CDR3 region has 16 residues. Germline values: CDR1 MNHNY, CDR2 SVGAGI (reference sequence). Using RNA template, CDR3s of TCR alpha and beta were amplified with iRepertoire arm-PCR. TCRdb called the multiplex PCR reads again in MiXCR, with one record for every CDR3 protein. Of roughly 130,000 distinct CDR3 sequences listed, around a quarter were seen once; the top ten hold about a quarter.

This sequence joins TRBV6-6 and TRBJ2-5; 13 nucleotides line up with TRBD2. The sequenced sample was glioma tissue, nonneoplastic brain tissue, or PBMCs (not recorded which). This receptor was taken from a human donor with low-grade glioma or glioblastoma, undergoing nonglioma brain surgery, or in good health (not recorded which). The CDR3 reads CASSYVGLAGRETQYF. The CDR3, as DNA: TGTGCCAGCAGTTACGTGGGACTAGCGGGGCGGGAGACCCAGTACTTC.